This record looks at one T cell receptor beta chain sequence and its context. The DNA ends 3 residues before the CDR3 does, and the rest of the CDR3 is filled in from the germline J gene. Recipients received nonmyeloablative bone marrow transplants from related graft donors, with transient mixed chimerism. With V trimmed by 1 base and J by 3 bases, 0 bases remained unmatched. The CDR3 covers 14 residues. Germline assignment: CDR1 LNHDA and CDR2 SQIVND (reference sequence). Method: immunoSEQ multiplex PCR; TCRdb's copy keeps in-frame clones and lacks some. There are some 14,000 clones in the sample, with approximately 27% held by the top ten. The sample comes from a study of Tregs in tolerant kidney transplant recipients.

This TCR came from a human patient who received a combined kidney and bone marrow transplant. Some T cells may have originated in the graft donor. V and J are TRBV19 and TRBJ2-3; 8 nucleotides match TRBD2. The sample here was CD8+ T cells from blood (PBMCs), taken 6 months after the transplant. The CDR3 here is CASSIASGTDTQYF. The covered CDR3 bases are TGTGCCAGTAGTATAGCTAGCGGGACAGATACG.